This TCR beta chain was obtained from a study of early T cells in non-severe SARS-CoV-2 infection. Study-wide background: Bulk RNA isolated from unsorted whole blood underwent sequencing; chains were not paired. Study outcomes and limitations: Matching with VDJdb favored anti-spike CD8 responses (missing private and CD4 specificities).

TCRdb analysed the 5' RACE reads with MiXCR anew, one entry per CDR3 protein. The data show roughly 29,000 distinct CDR3 sequences, with 4.5% seen just once and about 5.7% held by the top ten. Comment on this clonotype: Antigen: not known.

The CDR3 length is 12 residues. The germline V gene has CDR1 LGHDT and CDR2 YNNKEL (reference sequence). V was clipped by 6 bases and J by 8 bases, with 10 bases between them. The sample consisted of whole blood. This TCR came from an adult who was a healthcare worker with PCR-confirmed SARS-CoV-2 infection or an uninfected control (not recorded which). This chain connects TRBV3-1 to TRBJ2-2; D is unresolved. CDR3 region: CASSQRRGELFF. The CDR3 region has the DNA TGTGCCAGCAGTCAGCGACGGGGGGAGCTGTTTTTT.